The 8 T cell receptor beta chains below all came from one sample that was sequenced in a study of T cell repertoires in cytomegalovirus infection. Their cognate antigens are unknown. TCRdb recomputed calls from the reads with MiXCR, one row per CDR3 protein. The repertoire holds roughly 69,000 distinct CDR3 sequences, with 20% as singletons. The source was CD8+ T cells from cultured PBMCs, collected from culture after CMV antigen stimulation. All receptors come from a human donor in good health (CMV status not recorded). Some clones in this sample may be carry-over from other donors' samples.

This chain connects TRBV2 to TRBJ2-7, with D perhaps TRBD1 (6 bases). Germline V CDR1 and CDR2: SNHLY, FYNNEI. The CDR3 length is 13 residues. Trimming stripped 7 bases from V and 3 bases from J, with 13 bases between. The CDR3: CASTPPTGYEQYF. The CDR3 nucleotides read TGTGCCAGCACCCCCCCGACAGGCTACGAGCAGTACTTC.

This clonotype occurred a few times. The chain joins TRBV7-2 to TRBJ2-7; TRBD2 is a possible D gene (6 bases). Germline V lookup: CDR1 SGHTA, CDR2 FQGNSA. With 0 bases removed from V and 3 bases from J, the gap between germline ends came to 6 bases. The CDR3 has 13 amino acids. This chain's CDR3 is CASSLAGLYEQYF. The CDR3 coding sequence is TGTGCCAGCAGCTTAGCGGGACTCTACGAGCAGTACTTC.

There are a few counts of this clonotype. The CDR3 DNA follows: TGTGCCAGCAGCTTAGCGCAGGGAGGAGACGGGGAGCTGTTTTTT. Amino acids: CASSLAQGGDGELFF. The chain recombines TRBV7-6 with TRBJ2-2; maybe TRBD2 (6 bases). Germline values: CDR1 SGHVS, CDR2 FNYEAQ. The CDR3 is 15 residues long. V lost 0 bases and J 7 bases, leaving 12 bases between the germline ends.

This rearrangement joins TRBV27 to TRBJ1-2; 7 nucleotides line up with TRBD1. Trimming took 5 bases from V and 2 from J; bases not matched to a gene: 5. The CDR3 has 14 amino acids. Per the germline V gene, CDR1 is MNHEY and CDR2 is SMNVEV (reference sequence). Here the CDR3 DNA reads TGTGCCAGCAGTCAGCAACAGGGGAACTATGGCTACACCTTC. This gives the protein CASSQQQGNYGYTF.

This rearrangement joins TRBV29-1 to TRBJ2-6, with D possibly TRBD2 on 7 matching bases. From germline, CDR1 is SQVTM and CDR2 ANQGSEA. V lost 4 bases, J lost 2 bases, and 18 bases lay in between. The CDR3 is 17 amino acids. This chain's CDR3 is CSVALGGRVAGANVLTF. CDR3 nucleotide sequence: TGCAGCGTTGCTCTCGGGGGGCGCGTGGCTGGGGCCAACGTCCTGACTTTC.

This chain connects TRBV2 to TRBJ1-6, with a tentative D call TRBD1 (5 bases). Germline-derived CDR1 and CDR2 are SNHLY and FYNNEI. Trimming stripped 2 bases from V and 5 bases from J, with 13 bases between. The CDR3 extends over 16 amino acids. The CDR3 sequence is CASSEYITGDNSPLHF. In DNA, the CDR3 is TGTGCCAGCAGTGAATATATTACAGGTGATAATTCACCCCTCCACTTT.

J is TRBJ2-1 and V is TRBV5-6; tentatively, D is TRBD1 (6 bases). V dropped 4 bases and J dropped 8 bases, with 19 bases sitting between them. CDR1 is SGHDT, CDR2 YYEEEE, per germline. The CDR3 consists of 15 residues. The CDR3 protein is CASSLQGMSDDEQFF. The DNA of the CDR3 is TGTGCCAGCAGCCTACAGGGTATGTCAGACGATGAGCAGTTCTTC.

Only a few counts were recorded for this clonotype. V is TRBV7-2 and J is TRBJ2-7; D possibly corresponds to TRBD1 (7 bases). Germline V gives CDR1 SGHTA, CDR2 FQGNSA. Trimming took 2 bases from V and 3 from J, leaving 14 bases between them. The CDR3 totals 15 residues. CDR3 in amino acids: CASSLIQGGFYEQYF. The DNA of the CDR3 is TGTGCCAGCAGCTTAATCCAGGGGGGTTTCTACGAGCAGTACTTC.